This is a list of T cell receptor beta chains from one sample in a study of blood T cell repertoires in COVID-19. The protocol was immunoSEQ multiplex PCR, while the TCRdb copy is restricted to in-frame clones and leaves out a portion. Seen here are around 80,000 clones, more than 65% observed once, and the top ten hold approximately 12%. The specimen sequenced was peripheral blood. The receptors here all came from an elderly man with acute or convalescent COVID-19. Both conserved end residues are part of each CDR3. D genes are given only for firm matches. The size of a clone is reported for some rows only, either as once, few or many, or as a class for expanded clones.

clone_size: .; v_call: TRBV5-4; d_call: TRBD1; j_call: TRBJ2-1; cdr3_aa: CASRGGQGEWGEQFF; cdr3_nt: TGTGCCAGCAGGGGCGGACAGGGAGAATGGGGTGAGCAGTTCTTC
clone_size: few; v_call: TRBV3-1/TRBV3-2; d_call: TRBD1; j_call: TRBJ1-6; cdr3_aa: CASSQRTGTVGSPLHF; cdr3_nt: TGTGCCAGCAGCCAGAGAACGGGGACAGTAGGTTCACCCCTCCACTTT
clone_size: .; v_call: TRBV5-6; d_call: .; j_call: TRBJ2-5; cdr3_aa: CASSLEAGETQYF; cdr3_nt: TGTGCCAGCAGCTTGGAAGCGGGTGAGACCCAGTACTTC
clone_size: .; v_call: TRBV19; d_call: TRBD1; j_call: TRBJ1-4; cdr3_aa: CASSIARQGARSNEKLFF; cdr3_nt: TGTGCCAGTAGTATAGCCCGCCAGGGGGCTAGGTCTAATGAAAAACTGTTTTTT
clone_size: .; v_call: TRBV28; d_call: TRBD2; j_call: TRBJ2-7; cdr3_aa: CASRSSSGGSHYEQYF; cdr3_nt: TGTGCCAGCCGATCGAGTAGCGGGGGGTCGCACTACGAGCAGTACTTC
clone_size: once; v_call: TRBV7-9; d_call: TRBD1; j_call: TRBJ2-1; cdr3_aa: CASSPRQGWYNEQFF; cdr3_nt: TGTGCCAGCAGCCCCCGACAGGGGTGGTACAATGAGCAGTTCTTC
clone_size: .; v_call: TRBV5-1; d_call: .; j_call: TRBJ2-5; cdr3_aa: CASSLSGHMAQETQYF; cdr3_nt: TGCGCCAGCAGCTTGTCGGGACATATGGCACAAGAGACCCAGTACTTC
clone_size: .; v_call: TRBV5-6; d_call: .; j_call: TRBJ1-1; cdr3_aa: CASSEEGWVNTEAFF; cdr3_nt: TGTGCCAGCAGTGAGGAGGGATGGGTGAACACTGAAGCTTTCTTT
clone_size: .; v_call: TRBV6-1; d_call: .; j_call: TRBJ1-2; cdr3_aa: CASSESEGWGYTF; cdr3_nt: TGTGCCAGCAGTGAGTCAGAGGGCTGGGGCTACACCTTC
clone_size: .; v_call: TRBV4-1; d_call: TRBD1; j_call: TRBJ1-5; cdr3_aa: CASSQDRGRVQPQHF; cdr3_nt: TGCGCCAGCAGCCAGGACAGGGGGCGAGTTCAGCCCCAGCATTTT
clone_size: .; v_call: TRBV19; d_call: TRBD1; j_call: TRBJ1-5; cdr3_aa: CASSDDRGRSGNQPQHF; cdr3_nt: TGTGCCAGTAGTGACGACAGGGGGCGGTCAGGCAATCAGCCCCAGCATTTT
clone_size: .; v_call: TRBV27; d_call: TRBD1; j_call: TRBJ1-5; cdr3_aa: CASSPLGQGHQPQHF; cdr3_nt: TGTGCCAGCAGTCCCCTGGGACAGGGCCATCAGCCCCAGCATTTT
clone_size: .; v_call: TRBV6-5; d_call: .; j_call: TRBJ1-6; cdr3_aa: CASSYAGRFNSPLHF; cdr3_nt: TGTGCCAGCAGTTACGCAGGGCGATTTAATTCACCCCTCCACTTT
clone_size: .; v_call: TRBV5-1; d_call: .; j_call: TRBJ2-1; cdr3_aa: CASRQRPSWNEQFF; cdr3_nt: TGCGCCAGCAGGCAGCGGCCCTCTTGGAATGAGCAGTTCTTC
clone_size: .; v_call: TRBV4-1; d_call: .; j_call: TRBJ1-2; cdr3_aa: CASSQDRRYGYTF; cdr3_nt: TGCGCCAGCAGCCAAGACCGTCGCTATGGCTACACCTTC
clone_size: .; v_call: TRBV6-1; d_call: TRBD1; j_call: TRBJ1-1; cdr3_aa: CASSEVSGTVRVTEAFF; cdr3_nt: TGTGCCAGCAGTGAAGTTTCCGGGACAGTGAGGGTCACTGAAGCTTTCTTT
clone_size: .; v_call: TRBV27; d_call: TRBD1; j_call: TRBJ1-2; cdr3_aa: CASRRQGWDNYGYTF; cdr3_nt: TGTGCCAGCCGACGACAGGGGTGGGACAACTATGGCTACACCTTC